This T cell receptor (beta chain) was observed in a study of blood T cells in healthy people across ages. Study conclusions and caveats: Higher diversity and more naive CD4+ cells were features of long-lived donors, compared to aged donors. Older age went with lower TCR beta diversity per million T cells, in a roughly linear way.

A note on this clonotype: No antigen is known for it.

Isolation recovered at least 7 million PBMCs from every sample. Through a sample-barcoded 5' primer and a J-beta primer mix, a second PCR was run for about 6 to 11 cycles. TCRdb itself ran the 5' RACE reads through MiXCR, one entry per CDR3 protein. Of 1 million to 1.2 million distinct CDR3 sequences in the sample, more than 30% were seen once. Per the germline V gene, CDR1 is DFQATT and CDR2 is SNEGSKA (reference sequence). V was shortened by 3 bases and J by 10 bases, with 23 bases between the two germline ends. The CDR3 contains 15 residues. The TCR was taken from a man between 18 and 35 years old in good health. The V call is TRBV20-1, the J call TRBJ2-3; possible D gene TRBD2, 7 bases. The sequenced sample was blood. The CDR3 DNA is TGCAGTGCTAGTCGGGGGGCGGGGGTACCTCAAGCGCAGTATTTT. Translation gives CSASRGAGVPQAQYF.